What follows are 27 T cell receptor beta chains derived from one specimen sequenced in a study of breast tumors, draining lymph nodes, adjacent tissues. TCRdb recomputed calls from the multiplex PCR reads with MiXCR, one row per CDR3 protein. The sample contains approximately 230,000 distinct CDR3 sequences, under 35% of which appear only once. Axillary draining lymph nodes of breast cancer patients supplied the node samples. The sequenced sample was axillary lymph node tissue. These receptors were collected from a female donor with breast cancer. Some clones in this sample may be carry-over from other donors' samples.

This clonotype was recorded at least ten times. The CDR3 region has the DNA TGCAGTGCTTCATTCGGGGGTCAGCCCCAGCATTTT. It encodes CSASFGGQPQHF. The chain couples TRBV20-1 to TRBJ1-5, with D perhaps TRBD1 (5 bases). This CDR3 spans 12 amino acids. V lost 5 bases and J lost 6, with 11 bases in between. Germline CDR1 and CDR2: DFQATT and SNEGSKA (reference sequence).

This sequence joins TRBV2 and TRBJ2-7; 10 positions match TRBD2. The CDR3 loop spans 13 amino acids. The germline gives CDR1 SNHLY, CDR2 FYNNEI. The V segment lost 6 bases and the J segment 3 bases; nucleotides outside the gene matches: 2. CDR3 nucleotides: TGTGCCAGCAGGGGGACTAGCGTCTACGAGCAGTACTTC. It translates to CASRGTSVYEQYF.

In the case of this clonotype: Mismatch with germline at one junction end may stem from a read error. V gene TRBV20-1 combines with J gene TRBJ2-1, with 14 nucleotides matching TRBD2. This CDR3 spans 18 amino acids. CDR1 is DFQATT and CDR2 is SNEGSKA in the germline V gene (reference sequence). CDR3 nucleotide sequence: TGCCGTGCTAGAGTCCCCAGGACTAGCGGGGGGTACTACAATGAGCAGTTCTTC. This gives the protein CRARVPRTSGGYYNEQFF.

This clonotype was observed many times. The genes are TRBV12-3 or TRBV12-4 and TRBJ2-2; no clear D gene. CDR3 length equals 14 residues. V lost 1 base, J lost 1 base, and 4 bases lay in between. The CDR3 loop is CASSLEVNTGELFF. The DNA for the CDR3 is TGTGCCAGCAGTTTAGAGGTGAACACCGGGGAGCTGTTTTTT.

On this clonotype: The missing conserved phenylalanine or tryptophan at the end of this CDR3 makes a read error likely. The rearrangement joins TRBV20-1 to TRBJ1-1, with D tentatively TRBD1 (5 bases). The CDR3 is 12 residues long. Germline CDR1 DFQATT, CDR2 SNEGSKA (reference sequence). The V end was cut by 3 bases, the J end by 4 bases, with 9 bases between. CDR3 DNA: TGCAGTGCTAGGTACGGGACCACTGAAGCTTTCTTA. Translation: CSARYGTTEAFL.

This clonotype was found a few times. The gene calls are TRBV5-6 and TRBJ2-5, with D perhaps matching TRBD1 (5 bases). Germline V gives CDR1 SGHDT, CDR2 YYEEEE. The V and J ends lost 4 bases and 5 bases respectively, with 21 bases between them. The CDR3 has 16 amino acids. The CDR3, as DNA: TGTGCCAGCAGCCCGATTGAAGCCAGGGTGCCCGAGACCCAGTACTTC. Translation gives CASSPIEARVPETQYF.

The genes are TRBV20-1 and TRBJ2-6; D gene ambiguous. Germline V gene sequence: CDR1 DFQATT, CDR2 SNEGSKA (reference sequence). Deletions cut 0 bases from V and 0 bases from J, with 9 bases between. The CDR3 is 16 residues long. CDR3 coding DNA: TGCAGTGCTAGAGATCCCCGGGTCTCTGGGGCCAACGTCCTGACTTTC. Its translation: CSARDPRVSGANVLTF.

This clonotype showed up just a few times. This chain links TRBV3-1 with TRBJ2-2; perhaps TRBD1 as D (6 bases). The CDR3 is 16 residues long. Deletions cut 1 base from V and 3 bases from J, with 12 bases between. Germline values: CDR1 LGHDT, CDR2 YNNKEL (reference sequence). This chain's CDR3 is CASSQGTVVDTGELFF. In DNA form, the CDR3 reads TGTGCCAGCAGCCAAGGGACAGTGGTTGACACCGGGGAGCTGTTTTTT.

This clonotype was counted a single time. Germline and junction disagree at one end, which may indicate a read error. The chain has TRBV7-2 and TRBJ1-2; 9 bases map to TRBD1. The germline CDR1 and CDR2 sequences are SGHTA and FQGNSA. CDR3 length: 15 amino acids. This CDR3 is CASSLFPQGADGYPF. CDR3 bases: TGTGCCAGCAGTTTATTCCCACAGGGGGCTGATGGCTACCCCTTC.

The chain recombines TRBV7-9 with TRBJ1-3; 9 nucleotides align to TRBD1. V dropped 3 bases and J dropped 4; count of bases not matched to a gene: 7. The CDR3 consists of 16 residues. CDR1 and CDR2 from the germline V gene are SEHNR and FQNEAQ (reference sequence). CDR3 coding DNA: TGTGCCAGCAGCTTGGGGGACAGGGTTGTCGGAAACACCATATATTTT. This gives the protein CASSLGDRVVGNTIYF.

This clonotype has a count of ten or more. The junction departs from the called germline gene at one end, perhaps through a read error. The rearrangement joins TRBV6-6 to TRBJ2-3; 7 nucleotides line up with TRBD2. Germline V gene sequence: CDR1 MNHNY, CDR2 SVGAGI (reference sequence). This CDR3 has 16 amino acids. The CDR3 DNA reads as TGTGCCAGCAGTCACTCCCAGGAGATAGCGGGAGATACGCAGTATTTT. It encodes CASSHSQEIAGDTQYF.

The chain couples TRBV13 to TRBJ2-5; perhaps D is TRBD1 or TRBD2 (5 bases each). From germline, CDR1 is PRHDT and CDR2 FYEKMQ (reference sequence). The CDR3 has 14 residues. V shed 11 bases and J shed 4 bases, with 20 bases lying between them. The CDR3 DNA reads as TGTGCCCCCTCCGGGACGCGGATAGGAGAGACCCAGTACTTC. This gives the protein CAPSGTRIGETQYF.

This clonotype was seen ten or more times. The rearrangement uses TRBV6-5 and TRBJ2-1; 9 bases agree with TRBD1. This CDR3 is built from 15 residues. V shed 7 bases and J 6 bases; nucleotides not matched to a gene: 10. Germline values: CDR1 MNHEY, CDR2 SVGAGI. The CDR3 DNA reads TGTGCCAGCAAAGGGATAGGACAGGGGTCCAATGAGCAGTTCTTC. It codes for CASKGIGQGSNEQFF.

The table lists this clonotype with many counts. V is TRBV10-2 and J is TRBJ2-2; D is undetermined. The germline CDR1 and CDR2 sequences are WSHSY and SAAADI. The V end was cut by 0 bases, the J end by 4 bases, with 9 bases between. The CDR3 has 15 residues. CDR3 bases: TGCGCCAGCAGTGAGTCTGGCCTTACCACCGGGGAGCTGTTTTTT. It codes for CASSESGLTTGELFF.

Concerning this clonotype itself: A junction end diverges from the germline sequence, so it may reflect a read error. This rearrangement joins TRBV7-3 to TRBJ2-2; D perhaps matches TRBD2 (6 bases). The CDR3 is 15 amino acids. CDR1 and CDR2 from the germline V gene are SGHTA and FQGTGA. The CDR3 DNA follows: TGTGCCAGCAGCCCCAGCCCCGGGTTTGGCGGGGAGCTGCTTTTT. It yields the protein CASSPSPGFGGELLF.

The rearrangement joins TRBV10-3 to TRBJ2-7, with TRBD2 identical over 12 bases. Germline values: CDR1 ENHRY, CDR2 SYGVKD. The J segment lost 3 bases and the V segment lost 4 bases, leaving 4 bases of the junction unmatched. The CDR3 consists of 15 residues. This CDR3 is CAISGTSGKHYEQYF. The CDR3 bases are TGTGCCATCAGTGGGACTAGCGGGAAGCACTACGAGCAGTACTTC.

This chain uses TRBV20-1 with TRBJ1-5; 10 bases are shared with TRBD1. Germline CDR1 DFQATT, CDR2 SNEGSKA (reference sequence). V dropped 3 bases and J dropped 0; count of bases not matched to a gene: 5. The CDR3 spans 16 residues. DNA for the CDR3: TGCAGTGCTAGTAGTAGGACAGGGGGTAGCAATCAGCCCCAGCATTTT. It specifies CSASSRTGGSNQPQHF.

This rearrangement joins TRBV19 to TRBJ1-5, with 7 bases aligning to TRBD1. Germline V gives CDR1 LNHDA, CDR2 SQIVND (reference sequence). The V gene end was trimmed by 9 bases and the J gene end by 6 bases; junction bases not matched to a gene: 11. The CDR3 sequence is 14 residues long. In DNA form, the CDR3 reads TGTGCCAGCAGACAAAACAGGGGAGGTCAGCCCCAGCATTTT. This translates into CASRQNRGGQPQHF.

The rearrangement links TRBV12-3 or TRBV12-4 to TRBJ2-2; a weak D match, TRBD2 (7 bases). The CDR3 consists of 18 residues. The germline V and J ends were trimmed by 6 bases and 0 bases, with 20 bases remaining between them. CDR3: CASSLWGGTYPNTGELFF. The CDR3 DNA sequence: TGTGCCAGCAGCCTTTGGGGGGGGACATACCCGAACACCGGGGAGCTGTTTTTT.

In this sample, this clonotype turned up many times. The genes are TRBV12-3 or TRBV12-4 and TRBJ1-2, with 8 bases matching TRBD1. CDR3 length equals 13 residues. V was clipped by 6 bases and J by 4 bases; unmatched bases: 4. CDR3 residues: CASSRDRIYGYTF. In DNA form, the CDR3 reads TGTGCCAGCAGCAGGGACAGGATCTATGGCTACACCTTC.

This clonotype was counted ten times or more. V is TRBV19 and J is TRBJ2-5; D may be TRBD1 or TRBD2 (5 bases each). This CDR3 has 13 residues. The ends were cut back, 7 bases at V and 2 bases at J, with 11 bases in the middle. Germline values: CDR1 LNHDA, CDR2 SQIVND (reference sequence). The CDR3, as DNA: TGTGCCAGTACGGGACCCGAGCAAGAGACCCAGTACTTC. Amino acid sequence: CASTGPEQETQYF.

This clonotype was observed at least ten times. The CDR3 DNA reads as TGCAGCGTTGGGCTCAGGGGGTTCGGCTACACCTTC. As protein: CSVGLRGFGYTF. The rearrangement links TRBV29-1 to TRBJ1-2, with 7 nucleotides matching TRBD1. The CDR3 has 12 residues. Looked up from germline, CDR1 is SQVTM and CDR2 is ANQGSEA. Trimming at V came to 4 bases and at J to 8 bases, leaving 7 bases not matched to a gene. Filled out from reference TRBV29-1 and TRBJ1-2, the complete variable domain reads SAVISQKPSRDICQRGTSLTIQCQVDSQVTMMFWYRQQPGQSLTLIATANQGSEATYESGFVIDKFPISRPNLTFSTLTVSNMSPEDSSIYLCSVGLRGFGYTFGSGTRLTVV.

The chain employs TRBV20-1 and TRBJ2-7, with TRBD2 identical over 7 bases. Losses at the gene ends were 2 bases for V and 6 bases for J; bases not matched to a gene: 10. Germline CDR1 reads DFQATT; CDR2 reads SNEGSKA (reference sequence). This CDR3 is built from 14 residues. CDR3 protein: CSARLGGTVGEQYF. CDR3 nucleotides: TGCAGTGCTAGATTGGGGGGGACGGTTGGCGAGCAGTACTTC.

This chain links TRBV7-9 with TRBJ1-6; D is uncertain. The V and J ends lost 5 bases and 10 bases respectively, with 15 bases between them. The germline CDR1 and CDR2 sequences are SEHNR and FQNEAQ (reference sequence). This CDR3 is 14 amino acids long. The CDR3 nucleotides are TGTGCCAGCAGCAAAACTGAGGGCGAATCACCCCTCCACTTT. Its protein is CASSKTEGESPLHF.

Remarks on this clonotype: An end of the junction differs from the germline gene, which may be a read error. The J gene is TRBJ2-7, the V gene TRBV7-9, with D tentatively TRBD2 (6 bases). Germline V CDR1 and CDR2: SEHNR, FQNEAQ (reference sequence). This CDR3 contains 13 residues. In DNA, the CDR3 is TGTGCCAGCAGTTTGGGGACTGTCTACAAGCAGTACTTC. It encodes CASSLGTVYKQYF.

In this sample, this clonotype turned up many times. One end of the junction does not line up with germline, which may come from a read error. The J gene is TRBJ2-7, the V gene TRBV7-2; 8 bases line up with TRBD2. The germline CDR1 and CDR2 sequences are SGHTA and FQGNSA. This CDR3 region has 14 residues. The CDR3 DNA follows: TGTGCCAGCAGCTTAGGGACTAGCTCCCACGAGCAGTACTTC. Translated, it gives CASSLGTSSHEQYF.

The CDR3 nucleotides are TGCGCCAGCAGCACGGGACAAATTAACTATGGCTACATTCAGTACTTC. Its translation: CASSTGQINYGYIQYF. The gene calls are TRBV5-1 and TRBJ2-4; possible D gene TRBD1, 6 bases. CDR3 length: 16 residues. Germline-derived CDR1 and CDR2 are SGHRS and YFSETQ. V lost 4 bases and J lost 8, with 22 bases in between. Drawing the rest from reference TRBV5-1 and TRBJ2-4, the complete variable domain is KAGVTQTPRYLIKTRGQQVTLSCSPISGHRSVSWYQQTPGQGLQFLFEYFSETQRNKGNFPGRFSGRQFSNSRSEMNVSTLELGDSALYLCASSTGQINYGYIQYFGAGTRLSVL.